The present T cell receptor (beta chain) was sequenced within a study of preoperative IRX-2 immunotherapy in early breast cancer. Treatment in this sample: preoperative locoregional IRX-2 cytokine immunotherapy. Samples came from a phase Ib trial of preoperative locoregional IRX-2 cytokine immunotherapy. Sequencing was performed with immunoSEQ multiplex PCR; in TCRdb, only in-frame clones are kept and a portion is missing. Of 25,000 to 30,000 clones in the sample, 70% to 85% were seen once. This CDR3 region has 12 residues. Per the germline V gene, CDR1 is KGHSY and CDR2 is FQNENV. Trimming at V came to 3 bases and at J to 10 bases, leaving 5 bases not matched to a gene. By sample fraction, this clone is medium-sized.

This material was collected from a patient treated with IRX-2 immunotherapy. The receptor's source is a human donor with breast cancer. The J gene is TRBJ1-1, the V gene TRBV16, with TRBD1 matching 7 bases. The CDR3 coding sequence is TGTGCCAGCAGCCACCCTCCAGGGGGAGCTTTCTTT. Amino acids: CASSHPPGGAFF.